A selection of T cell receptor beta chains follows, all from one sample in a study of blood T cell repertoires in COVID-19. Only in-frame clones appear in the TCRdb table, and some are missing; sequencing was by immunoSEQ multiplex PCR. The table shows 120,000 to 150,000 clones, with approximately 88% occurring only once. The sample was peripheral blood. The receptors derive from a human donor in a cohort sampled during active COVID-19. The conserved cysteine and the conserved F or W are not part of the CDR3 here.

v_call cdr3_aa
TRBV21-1 ASSTPPGHAGETGANVLT
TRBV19 ASSIRTGGSYEQY
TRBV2 ASPSGRTVNEQF
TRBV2 ASRPGLAGLRQY
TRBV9 ASSVVGQTNEQF
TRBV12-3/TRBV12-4 ASSFSGQPQH
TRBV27 ASCRSGGASLTETQY
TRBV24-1 ATSWTAQGDTQY
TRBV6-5 AKTSRPYEQY
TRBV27 ASSPKGGGNGYT
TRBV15 ATSPDRLYQPQH
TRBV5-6 ASSFGLLLTGELF
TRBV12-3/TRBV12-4 ASSSRGTDTQY
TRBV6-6 ASRKMTGYEQY
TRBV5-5 ASRQGPNTEAF
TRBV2 ASSSTERGRHYGYT
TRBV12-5 ASGLVLRGKGYDGYGYT
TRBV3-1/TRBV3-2 ASSPGTANEKLF
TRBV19 ASSMDRDGPVEDNEQF
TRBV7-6 ASSLDTGGNQPQH
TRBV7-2 ASSLVQVVGNSYNSPLH
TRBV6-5 ASTVSWGPGELF
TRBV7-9 ASSLVSLSGNTIY
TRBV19 ASSINRGRLAF
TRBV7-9 ASTLGAGQPQH
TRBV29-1 SVKGGAGANVLT
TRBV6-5 ASTLDRDHYGYT
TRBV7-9 ASSPGDSLIGYGYT
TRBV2 ASSELRTGNTIY
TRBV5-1 ASSLGAGAGTGELF
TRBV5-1 ASSVWTGTGHEQY
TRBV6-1 ASSDNRKVGSYEQY
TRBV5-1 ASSDRANTGELF
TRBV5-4 ASSLGREAGANVLT
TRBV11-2 ASSLEPGQGFYEQY
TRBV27 ASSLSGQGFANQPQH
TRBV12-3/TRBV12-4 ASRGQGDYGYT
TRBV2 ASSVSPEAF
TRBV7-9 ASSPLGGTGNTGELF
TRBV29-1 SVELAGPSTDTQY
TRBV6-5 ASSTPGGTEAF
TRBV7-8 ASSSVLIGGWPWKPGNGYT
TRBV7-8 ASSSLGAGRSTDTQY
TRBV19 ASTEGARLNSPLH
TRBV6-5 ASSYSTGFVYEQY
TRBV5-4 ASSQRIRQGAYTEAF
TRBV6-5 ASSYSGGTGNTIY
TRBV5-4 ASMLIGGQNYGYT